This T cell receptor beta chain appears in the sequencing data of a study of identical twins (dated by TCRdb to the mid-2010s). Some background on the complete study: The study deep-sequenced TCR alpha and beta repertoires from monozygotic twins, unrelated adults of various ages and cord blood to test whether fetal clonotypes persist. Replicate twin experiments were performed at different times using different library preparation protocols to rule out contamination.

Based on the germline V gene, the CDR1 and CDR2 sequences are SQVTM and ANQGSEA. V and J are trimmed by 6 bases and 3 bases, and the gene matches miss 19 bases of the junction. The CDR3 has 18 amino acids, counting the end cysteine and phenylalanine. The entry retains the CDR3 DNA only, 54 bases that are in frame from base 1. With regard to this clonotype: This receptor's antigen is unknown. The sample holds no much larger clone one base away, and base qualities are not on file.

Every donor was a healthy Caucasian. The twin cohort consisted of three pairs of female monozygotic twins, all aged roughly 18 to 30 years. The RNA used for TCR libraries was isolated from peripheral blood mononuclear cells. The full study reports these points: Fewer insertions were carried by abundant cord blood beta clonotypes; a weaker similar trend was observed in young adult naive repertoires, while no such trend was observed in memory repertoires. Excess twin sharing in beta out-of-frame sequences was weaker because fewer shared sequences lowered the signal-to-noise ratio. Compared with coincidental sharing between unrelated individuals, an excess of low generation-probability sequences was observed among out-of-frame TCR alpha sequences shared between twins. Invariant T cells such as MAIT and iNKT could partly confound zero-insertion analyses, although diverse VJ usage argued against such confounding for most clonotypes. Because the same donors could not be followed over many years, the conclusions depended on cross-sectional statistical analysis. In monozygotic twins, recombination models systematically underestimated out-of-frame TCR alpha sharing, but the models matched the sharing seen between unrelated individuals.

Libraries were made using 5' RACE. The data were produced on an Illumina HiSeq 2000. A universal primer binding site was added through template switching, and the final cDNA carried a unique molecular identifier so that TCR cDNA molecules could be counted accurately. Specific primers in the conserved constant-segment region were used to synthesize first-strand cDNA for TCR alpha and beta chains. To control for contamination, each cDNA library was double barcoded with a SMART-Mk sample barcode plus Illumina barcodes. TruSeq adapter sequences and Illumina sample barcodes were added in two successive PCR steps. Sequencing of the TCR alpha and beta cDNA libraries was done on the Illumina HiSeq platform using custom primers. In the original analysis: Raw reads were processed with MiGEC to extract unique molecular identifiers, and MiXCR was used to determine CDR3 positions. For each individual, recombination models were inferred using an EM algorithm with the repgenHMM and IGoR tools. Shared clonotype analysis was performed with the tcR package in R, normalizing sharing by the product of cloneset sizes. Out-of-frame nonproductive sequences were analyzed to study raw recombination free of thymic and clonal selection effects. The public reads were run again by TCRdb, first through fastp at Q25 and then through MiXCR, and only productive beta chains were kept. Merged by CDR3 protein, the rows form single entries marked with the most common genes and DNA. In this record, the V and J calls reflect TCRdb's handling and not the investigators' own analysis. In this sample the table shows about 790,000 distinct CDR3 sequences, 18% of which occur a single time. Around 13% of the sample goes to the ten largest clones.

The sample was also reused in another study, on T cells expressing NK-cell markers. The second publication reports: Three sorted T-cell subsets (CD3+CD56+NKG2C+, CD3+CD56+NKG2C- and CD3+CD56-NKG2C+) from fewer than 10 donors had their TCR beta-chain repertoires profiled. Seven of the eight sequenced donors were HCMV-seropositive and one was HCMV-seronegative. In several experiments an anti-gammadeltaTCR antibody was added to restrict sorting to alphabetaTCR-expressing T cells. In over 5 donors, the dominant CD3+CD56+NKG2C+ clonotypes were among the top 10 CD8+ clonotypes and accounted for about 1.0-7.5% of CD8+ T cells. Those dominant clonotypes were again the most abundant among CD3+CD56-NKG2C+ cells in four donors, at about 28.3-60.1%. Whether the expanded NKG2C-expressing T cell clones were specific for HCMV antigens remained unclear. The study sequenced eight donors, all healthy volunteers chosen at random: three men and five women. HCMV-specific IgG was detected in serum with a commercial ELISA kit to determine HCMV serostatus. For about 6 donors, unsorted PBMC were also used to sequence bulk peripheral blood T-cell repertoires. MIGEC was used to demultiplex reads and group the reads by UMI, and MiTCR was used to assemble and quantify clonotypes. To exclude erroneous sequences, only TCR cDNA sequences supported by at least two reads were retained. The tcR package was used for downstream repertoire analysis, and clonotypes were matched across fractions by CDR3 nucleotide sequence plus V segment. Antigen specificity was annotated against VDJdb with VDJmatch, allowing one amino acid substitution in CDR3.

This sequence was found in a woman in her late teens or twenties in good health. Sequenced material: PBMCs. This receptor chain uses TRBV29-1 and TRBJ2-1; 8 middle bases align to TRBD1. The CDR3 has the sequence CSVPSTPTDRGGYNEQFF. Read as DNA, the sequence is TGCAGCGTCCCCTCCACCCCCACCGACAGGGGCGGCTACAATGAGCAGTTCTTC.